The 14 T cell receptor beta chains reported below all come from one sample, sequenced in a study of blood T cell repertoires in COVID-19. Repertoires were generated with immunoSEQ multiplex PCR, while TCRdb's copy carries only in-frame clones and drops some. The sample consists of tens of thousands of clones, around 90% of them appearing once. Sequencing input: peripheral blood. Receptors were obtained from an elderly man with active or convalescent COVID-19.

The V call is TRBV2, the J call TRBJ1-5, with D perhaps TRBD1 (5 bases). CDR3 length: 14 residues. V was trimmed by 3 bases and J by 6 bases, leaving 12 bases between them. From germline, CDR1 is SNHLY and CDR2 FYNNEI. In DNA form, the CDR3 reads TGTGCCAGCAGTGACCCCGGGGGTAGTCAGCCCCAGCATTTT. Translation: CASSDPGGSQPQHF.

The CDR3 spells CAWSVQGGETQYF. In DNA form, the CDR3 reads TGTGCCTGGAGTGTACAGGGCGGAGAGACCCAGTACTTC. The chain has TRBV30 and TRBJ2-5; perhaps TRBD1 as D (6 bases). The CDR3 has 13 amino acids. V shed 0 bases and J shed 4 bases, with 9 bases lying between them. Germline loops: CDR1 GTSNPN, CDR2 SVGIG (reference sequence).

CDR3 nucleotide sequence: TGCGCCAGCAGCCGTCCAGGGGGCGACTATGGCTACACCTTC. This translates into CASSRPGGDYGYTF. The rearrangement joins TRBV5-1 to TRBJ1-2; 8 bases line up with TRBD1. V gave up 4 bases and J gave up 3 bases; unmatched junction bases: 5. The CDR3 covers 14 residues. The germline gives CDR1 SGHRS, CDR2 YFSETQ. Using reference TRBV5-1 and TRBJ1-2 for the parts outside the CDR3, the full variable domain is KAGVTQTPRYLIKTRGQQVTLSCSPISGHRSVSWYQQTPGQGLQFLFEYFSETQRNKGNFPGRFSGRQFSNSRSEMNVSTLELGDSALYLCASSRPGGDYGYTFGSGTRLTVV.

The genes are TRBV2 and TRBJ2-3; possibly TRBD2 for D (6 bases). Trimming removed 5 bases from V and 6 bases from J, with 12 bases in between. The CDR3 has 13 amino acids. Germline lookup yields CDR1 SNHLY and CDR2 FYNNEI. The CDR3 DNA follows: TGTGCCAGCAGTAGGGACTTGTTGGATACGCAGTATTTT. Protein product: CASSRDLLDTQYF.

The chain combines TRBV27 with TRBJ1-4; the D gene is possibly TRBD1 (6 bases). Between the trimmed V and J ends, which lost 4 bases and 4 bases, there was a span of 10 bases. CDR3 size: 14 residues. The V gene's germline CDR1 is MNHEY and CDR2 SMNVEV (reference sequence). The CDR3 bases are TGTGCCAGCAGTTCGGACAGACTTAATGAAAAACTGTTTTTT. It translates to CASSSDRLNEKLFF.

The chain recombines TRBV11-2 with TRBJ2-5; D remains unclear. The CDR3 runs 17 residues. Germline V gene lookup returns CDR1 SGHAT and CDR2 FQNNGV. V was cut by 0 bases and J by 2 bases, with 16 bases left in between. CDR3: CASSLDFPQLVQETQYF. CDR3 DNA sequence: TGTGCCAGCAGCTTAGATTTCCCCCAGCTAGTTCAAGAGACCCAGTACTTC.

J is TRBJ1-5 and V is TRBV19; 8 bases agree with TRBD1. J was trimmed by 4 bases and V by 5 bases; bases with no gene match: 10. The germline gives CDR1 LNHDA, CDR2 SQIVND (reference sequence). The CDR3 contains 16 residues. CDR3 region: CASSLGQGSGNQPQHF. The CDR3 bases are TGTGCCAGTAGTCTTGGACAGGGAAGCGGGAATCAGCCCCAGCATTTT. Full variable domain (missing parts from reference TRBV19 and TRBJ1-5): DGGITQSPKYLFRKEGQNVTLSCEQNLNHDAMYWYRQDPGQGLRLIYYSQIVNDFQKGDIAEGYSVSREKKESFPLTVTSAQKNPTAFYLCASSLGQGSGNQPQHFGDGTRLSIL.

The chain is built from TRBV11-3 and TRBJ2-3; TRBD2 is a possible D gene (6 bases). V was clipped by 1 base and J by 4 bases, with 9 bases between them. Germline V gives CDR1 SGHNT, CDR2 YENEEA. The CDR3 has 14 amino acids. The CDR3 DNA reads as TGTGCCAGCAGCTTAGGGACTAATCCAGATACGCAGTATTTT. Translated, it gives CASSLGTNPDTQYF.

The chain combines TRBV11-2 with TRBJ1-1; 11 bases line up with TRBD1. V shed 4 bases and J 4 bases; nucleotides not matched to a gene: 8. This CDR3 is built from 16 residues. Germline CDR1 is SGHAT and CDR2 is FQNNGV. In DNA, the CDR3 is TGTGCCAGCAGCTGGGGACAGGGGGTCGGAAGCACTGAAGCTTTCTTT. As protein: CASSWGQGVGSTEAFF.

The V and J genes are TRBV5-1 and TRBJ1-5; D is unresolved. Looked up from germline, CDR1 is SGHRS and CDR2 is YFSETQ. The ends were cut back, 0 bases at V and 0 bases at J, with 7 bases in the middle. The length of the CDR3 is 15 residues. The CDR3 sequence is CASSLGGDSNQPQHF. The CDR3 nucleotides read TGCGCCAGCAGCTTGGGCGGGGATAGCAATCAGCCCCAGCATTTT.

This CDR3 is CASRLGGNTIYF. CDR3 nucleotides: TGTGCCAGCCGTCTAGGTGGAAACACCATATATTTT. This sequence joins TRBV6-5 and TRBJ1-3; D is uncertain. Trimming cost V 8 bases and J 3 bases, with 8 bases left between them. This CDR3 contains 12 residues. The germline V gene has CDR1 MNHEY and CDR2 SVGAGI.

The V gene is TRBV5-1, the J gene TRBJ2-3, with 8 nucleotides matching TRBD2. The germline V gene has CDR1 SGHRS and CDR2 YFSETQ. The CDR3 contains 17 residues. J was trimmed by 1 base and V by 1 base; bases with no gene match: 8. This chain's CDR3 is CASSLLSAGGRTDTQYF. CDR3 in DNA: TGCGCCAGCAGCTTGTTATCGGCGGGGGGACGCACAGATACGCAGTATTTT.

The rearrangement uses TRBV3-1 (or the pseudogene TRBV3-2) and TRBJ2-1; TRBD2 might be the D (6 bases). The CDR3 runs 12 residues. V lost 3 bases, J lost 9 bases, and 9 bases lay in between. Germline lookup yields CDR1 LGHDT and CDR2 YNNKEL (reference sequence). CDR3 protein: CASSQQGGEQFF. The CDR3 DNA reads TGTGCCAGCAGCCAGCAGGGAGGTGAGCAGTTCTTC.

The chain joins TRBV7-8 to TRBJ1-5, with 8 positions matching TRBD1. The length of the CDR3 is 15 residues. CDR1 and CDR2 (germline): SGHVS, FQNEAQ. The trim removed 1 base at V and 5 bases at J, leaving 4 bases unmatched. CDR3 loop: CASSLGAGGHQPQHF. CDR3 nucleotides: TGTGCCAGCAGCTTAGGTGCAGGGGGCCATCAGCCCCAGCATTTT.